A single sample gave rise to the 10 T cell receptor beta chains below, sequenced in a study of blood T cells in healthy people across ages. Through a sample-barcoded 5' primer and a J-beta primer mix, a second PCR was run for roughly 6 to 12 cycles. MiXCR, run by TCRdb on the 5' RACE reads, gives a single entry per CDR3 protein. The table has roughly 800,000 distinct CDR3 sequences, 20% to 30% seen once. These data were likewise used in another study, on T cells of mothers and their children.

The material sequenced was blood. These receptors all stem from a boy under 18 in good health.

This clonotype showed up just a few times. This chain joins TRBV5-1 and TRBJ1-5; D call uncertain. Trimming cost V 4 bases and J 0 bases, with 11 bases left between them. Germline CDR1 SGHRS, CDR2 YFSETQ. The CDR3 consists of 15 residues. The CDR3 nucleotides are TGCGCCAGCAGCCCCGGACTAAGTAGCAATCAGCCCCAGCATTTT. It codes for CASSPGLSSNQPQHF.

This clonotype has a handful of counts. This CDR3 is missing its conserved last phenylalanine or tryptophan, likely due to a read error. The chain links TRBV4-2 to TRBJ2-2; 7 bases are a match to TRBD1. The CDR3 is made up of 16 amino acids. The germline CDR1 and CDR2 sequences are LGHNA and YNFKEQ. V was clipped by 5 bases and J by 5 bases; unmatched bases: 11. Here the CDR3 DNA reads TGTGCCAGCAGCGGGCGGGCTCAGGGGGAAACCGGGGAGCTGTTTCTT. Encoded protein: CASSGRAQGETGELFL.

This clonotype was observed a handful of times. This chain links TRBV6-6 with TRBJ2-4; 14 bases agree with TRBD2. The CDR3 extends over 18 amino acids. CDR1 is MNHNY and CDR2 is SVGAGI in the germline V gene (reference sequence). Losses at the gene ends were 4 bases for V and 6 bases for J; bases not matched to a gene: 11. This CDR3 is CASSFSGTSGSLRNIQYF. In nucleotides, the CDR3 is TGTGCCAGCAGTTTTTCCGGGACTAGCGGGAGTTTGAGAAACATTCAGTACTTC.

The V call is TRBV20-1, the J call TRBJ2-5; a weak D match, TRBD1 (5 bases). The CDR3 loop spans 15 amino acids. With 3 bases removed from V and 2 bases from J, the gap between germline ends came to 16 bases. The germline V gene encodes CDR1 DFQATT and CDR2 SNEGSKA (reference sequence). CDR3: CSARGTGGLQETQYF. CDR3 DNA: TGCAGTGCTAGGGGTACAGGTGGGCTTCAAGAGACCCAGTACTTC.

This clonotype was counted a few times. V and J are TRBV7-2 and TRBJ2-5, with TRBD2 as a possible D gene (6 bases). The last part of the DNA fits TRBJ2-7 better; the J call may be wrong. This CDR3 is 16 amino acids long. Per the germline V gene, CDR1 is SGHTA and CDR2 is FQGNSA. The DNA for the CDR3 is TGTGCCAGCAGCTTAGCTAGGTTAGCGGAGTCCTACGAGCAGTACTTC. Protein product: CASSLARLAESYEQYF.

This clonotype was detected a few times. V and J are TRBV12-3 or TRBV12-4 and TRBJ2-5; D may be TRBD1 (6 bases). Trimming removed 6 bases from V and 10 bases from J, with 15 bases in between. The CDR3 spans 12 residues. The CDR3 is CASRLGTRGQYF. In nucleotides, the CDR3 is TGTGCCAGCAGGCTGGGGACAAGAGGCCAGTACTTC.

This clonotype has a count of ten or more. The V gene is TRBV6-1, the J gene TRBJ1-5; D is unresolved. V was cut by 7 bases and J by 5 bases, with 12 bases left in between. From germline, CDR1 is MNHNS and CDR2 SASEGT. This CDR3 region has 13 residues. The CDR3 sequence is CASIGQYDQPQHF. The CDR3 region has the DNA TGTGCCAGCATCGGGCAGTACGATCAGCCCCAGCATTTT.

The CDR3 sequence is CASSIATPPGKLFF. CDR3 coding DNA: TGCGCCAGCAGCATTGCCACCCCACCAGGAAAACTGTTTTTT. J is TRBJ1-4 and V is TRBV4-1; D remains unclear. The CDR3 is 14 amino acids. The V and J ends lost 5 bases and 10 bases respectively, with 17 bases between them. CDR1 and CDR2 (germline): MGHRA, YSYEKL.

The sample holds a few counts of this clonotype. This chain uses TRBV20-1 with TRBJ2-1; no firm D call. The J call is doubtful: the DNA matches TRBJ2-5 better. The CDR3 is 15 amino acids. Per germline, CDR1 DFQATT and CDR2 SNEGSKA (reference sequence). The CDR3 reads CSGGDSQTRQETQYF. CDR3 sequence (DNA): TGCAGTGGAGGCGACTCACAGACTCGACAAGAGACCCAGTACTTC.

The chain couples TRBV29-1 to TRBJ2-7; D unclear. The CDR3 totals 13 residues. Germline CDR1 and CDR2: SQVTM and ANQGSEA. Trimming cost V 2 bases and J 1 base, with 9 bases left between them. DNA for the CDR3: TGCAGCGTTGAACCTGCAGGTTCCTACGAGCAGTACTTC. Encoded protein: CSVEPAGSYEQYF.